One and the same sample provided the 8 T cell receptor beta chains below, sequenced in a study of blood T cells in healthy people across ages (dated by TCRdb to about 2015). The library came from 5' RACE. These reads were obtained on an Illumina HiSeq 2500. A second roughly 6 to 12 cycle PCR used a sample-barcoded 5' primer and a J-beta primer mix. TCRdb redid the processing of the public reads, applying fastp at Q25 and MiXCR, and retained in-frame beta chains. Entries that share a CDR3 protein sequence are merged under the most common genes and DNA. The sample table holds approximately 810,000 distinct CDR3 sequences, of which roughly 26% were seen once. Around 15% of the sample comes from the top ten. The sample consisted of blood. All receptors come from a woman older than 75 in good health.

This clonotype was observed at least ten times. V is TRBV12-3 or TRBV12-4 and J is TRBJ1-2, with 9 bases aligning to TRBD1. V lost 7 bases and J lost 7; bases outside the gene matches: 10. The CDR3 totals 14 residues. The DNA of the CDR3 is TGTGCCAGCAACCCTACCGGGACAGGGACTGGCTACACCTTC. Encoded protein: CASNPTGTGTGYTF.

This clonotype has only a few counts. The chain uses TRBV10-1 and TRBJ2-3; D possibly corresponds to TRBD1 (6 bases). Trimming took 0 bases from V and 8 from J, leaving 12 bases between them. This CDR3 is built from 14 residues. Germline loops: CDR1 WNHNN, CDR2 SYGVQD (reference sequence). The CDR3, as DNA: TGCGCCAGCAGTGAGTCTTTGGCCAGGGGTACGCAGTATTTT. Encoded protein: CASSESLARGTQYF.

As DNA, the CDR3 is TGTGCCAGCAGTGGGAATCTTCCGGGTAATGAAAAACTGTTTTTT. It translates to CASSGNLPGNEKLFF. This sequence joins TRBV25-1 and TRBJ1-4; D is unclear. Trimming shortened V by 4 bases and J by 4 bases, and 13 bases separated the two germline ends. The germline gives CDR1 MGHDK, CDR2 SYGVNS. This CDR3 is 15 amino acids long.

This clonotype was seen at least ten times. V gene TRBV30 combines with J gene TRBJ2-7; D possibly matches TRBD1 or TRBD2 (5 bases each). The CDR3 has 15 amino acids. Germline values: CDR1 GTSNPN, CDR2 SVGIG (reference sequence). With 2 bases removed from V and 3 bases from J, the gap between germline ends came to 17 bases. The CDR3 reads CAWSPAGGGDYEQYF. In DNA, the CDR3 is TGTGCCTGGAGTCCCGCCGGTGGGGGTGACTACGAGCAGTACTTC.

This clonotype came up many times. The CDR3 here is CASSPARASNQPQHF. CDR3 bases: TGTGCCAGCAGCCCTGCCCGGGCCAGCAATCAGCCCCAGCATTTT. This chain links TRBV7-2 with TRBJ1-5; D not resolved. Germline assignment: CDR1 SGHTA and CDR2 FQGNSA. Trimming cost V 5 bases and J 1 base, with 12 bases left between them. The CDR3 totals 15 residues.

This clonotype appeared many times. The rearrangement uses TRBV2 and TRBJ2-1; no firm D call. The CDR3 totals 14 residues. V shed 7 bases and J shed 0 bases, with 10 bases lying between them. Germline CDR1 reads SNHLY; CDR2 reads FYNNEI. As DNA, the CDR3 is TGTGCCAGCATGGCACAGCGCTCCTACAATGAGCAGTTCTTC. It specifies CASMAQRSYNEQFF.

In regard to this clonotype: A clone one base away is much larger, so this may be a read error. The chain couples TRBV5-1 to TRBJ2-5, with D unclear. V dropped 4 bases and J dropped 2 bases, with 18 bases sitting between them. Germline lookup yields CDR1 SGHRS and CDR2 YFSETQ. The CDR3 is 16 amino acids. The CDR3 region is CASSVFSDGPQETQYF. As DNA, the CDR3 is TGCGCCAGCAGCGTATTTTCGGACGGGCCTCAAGAGACCCAGTACTTC. The full variable domain, its missing parts supplied by reference TRBV5-1 and TRBJ2-5, is KAGVTQTPRYLIKTRGQQVTLSCSPISGHRSVSWYQQTPGQGLQFLFEYFSETQRNKGNFPGRFSGRQFSNSRSEMNVSTLELGDSALYLCASSVFSDGPQETQYFGPGTRLLVL.

J is TRBJ1-5 and V is TRBV30; D gene ambiguous. There are 13 residues in the CDR3. The germline V gene encodes CDR1 GTSNPN and CDR2 SVGIG (reference sequence). The ends were cut back, 2 bases at V and 3 bases at J, with 8 bases in the middle. The CDR3: CAWSWWVNQPQHF. DNA of the CDR3: TGTGCCTGGAGTTGGTGGGTCAATCAGCCCCAGCATTTT.